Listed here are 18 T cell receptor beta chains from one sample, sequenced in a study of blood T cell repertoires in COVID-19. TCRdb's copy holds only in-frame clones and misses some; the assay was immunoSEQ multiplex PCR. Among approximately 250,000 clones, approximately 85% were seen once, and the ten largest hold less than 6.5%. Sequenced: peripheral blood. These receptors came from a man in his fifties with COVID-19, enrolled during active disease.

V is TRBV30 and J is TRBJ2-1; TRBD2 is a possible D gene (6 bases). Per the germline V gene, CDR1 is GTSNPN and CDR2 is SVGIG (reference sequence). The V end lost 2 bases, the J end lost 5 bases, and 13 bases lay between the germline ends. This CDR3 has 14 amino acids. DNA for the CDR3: TGTGCCTGGAGTTCCGGGACTGGAAACAATGAGCAGTTCTTC. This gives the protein CAWSSGTGNNEQFF.

Here the CDR3 reads CATSDLFHTGELFF. For the CDR3, the DNA is TGTGCCACCAGTGATTTGTTCCATACCGGGGAGCTGTTTTTT. The genes are TRBV24-1 and TRBJ2-2; D gene ambiguous. The CDR3 runs to 14 residues. The germline CDR1 and CDR2 sequences are KGHDR and SFDVKD. With 0 bases removed from V and 5 bases from J, the gap between germline ends came to 6 bases.

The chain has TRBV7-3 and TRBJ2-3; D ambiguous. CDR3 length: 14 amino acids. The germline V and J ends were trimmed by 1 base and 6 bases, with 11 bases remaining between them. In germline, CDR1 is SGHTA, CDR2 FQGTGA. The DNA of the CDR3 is TGTGCCAGCAGCTTAAATTCTCGGGTTGATACGCAGTATTTT. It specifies CASSLNSRVDTQYF.

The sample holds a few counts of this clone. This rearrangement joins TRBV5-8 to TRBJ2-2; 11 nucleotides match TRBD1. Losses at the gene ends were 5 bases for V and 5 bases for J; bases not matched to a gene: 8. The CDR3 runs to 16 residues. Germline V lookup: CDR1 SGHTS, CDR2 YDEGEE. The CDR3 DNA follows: TGTGCCAGCAGACGGGACAGGGGGTTATGGACCGGGGAGCTGTTTTTT. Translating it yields CASRRDRGLWTGELFF.

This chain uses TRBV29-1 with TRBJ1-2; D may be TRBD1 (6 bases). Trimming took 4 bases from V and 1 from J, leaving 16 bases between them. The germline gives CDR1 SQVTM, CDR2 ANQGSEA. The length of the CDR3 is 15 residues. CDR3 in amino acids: CSVGGGQFFNYGYTF. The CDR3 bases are TGCAGCGTTGGAGGCGGACAGTTTTTTAACTATGGCTACACCTTC.

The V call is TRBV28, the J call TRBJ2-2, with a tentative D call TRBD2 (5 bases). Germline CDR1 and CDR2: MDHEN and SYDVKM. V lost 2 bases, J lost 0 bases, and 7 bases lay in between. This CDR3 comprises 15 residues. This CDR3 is CASSLPGSNTGELFF. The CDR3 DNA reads TGTGCCAGCAGTTTACCGGGGTCGAACACCGGGGAGCTGTTTTTT.

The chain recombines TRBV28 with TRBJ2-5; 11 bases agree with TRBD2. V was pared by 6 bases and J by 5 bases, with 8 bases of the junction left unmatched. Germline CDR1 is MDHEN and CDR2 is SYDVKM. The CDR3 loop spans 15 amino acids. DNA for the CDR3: TGTGCCAGCAGCAAGGGACTAGCGGAGTTGGAGACCCAGTACTTC. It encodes CASSKGLAELETQYF.

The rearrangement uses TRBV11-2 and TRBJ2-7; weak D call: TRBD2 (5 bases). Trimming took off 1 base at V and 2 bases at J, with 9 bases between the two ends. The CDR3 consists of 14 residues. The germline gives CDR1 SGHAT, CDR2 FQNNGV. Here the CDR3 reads CASSLGTPPYEQYF. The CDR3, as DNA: TGTGCCAGCAGCTTAGGGACTCCTCCCTACGAGCAGTACTTC.

In DNA form, the CDR3 reads TGTGCCAGCAGTCCAACCCCGGCGACAGGAAGGGGCTCACCCCTCCACTTT. It is translated as CASSPTPATGRGSPLHF. The rearrangement links TRBV2 to TRBJ1-6; D is perhaps TRBD1 (6 bases). Germline-derived CDR1 and CDR2 are SNHLY and FYNNEI. The CDR3 is 17 residues long. Trimming removed 5 bases at V and 10 bases at J, with 24 bases between.

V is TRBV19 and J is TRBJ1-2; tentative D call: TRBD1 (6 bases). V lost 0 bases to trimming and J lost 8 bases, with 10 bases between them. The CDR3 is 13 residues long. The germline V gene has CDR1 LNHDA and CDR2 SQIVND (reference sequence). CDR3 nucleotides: TGTGCCAGTAGTATAGATGGGACACCAGGCTACACCTTC. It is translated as CASSIDGTPGYTF.

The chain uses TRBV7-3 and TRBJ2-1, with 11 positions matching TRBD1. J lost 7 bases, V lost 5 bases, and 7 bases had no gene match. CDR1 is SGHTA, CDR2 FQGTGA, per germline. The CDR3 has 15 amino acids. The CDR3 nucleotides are TGTGCCAGCAGCCTGAGGGACAGGGGGACTAATGAGCAGTTCTTC. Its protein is CASSLRDRGTNEQFF.

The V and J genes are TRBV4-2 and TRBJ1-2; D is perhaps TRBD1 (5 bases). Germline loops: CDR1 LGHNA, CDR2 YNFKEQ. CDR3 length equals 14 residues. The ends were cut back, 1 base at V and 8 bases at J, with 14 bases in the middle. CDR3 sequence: CASSQVEGARGYTF. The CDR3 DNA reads TGTGCCAGCAGCCAAGTAGAAGGGGCGCGCGGCTACACCTTC.

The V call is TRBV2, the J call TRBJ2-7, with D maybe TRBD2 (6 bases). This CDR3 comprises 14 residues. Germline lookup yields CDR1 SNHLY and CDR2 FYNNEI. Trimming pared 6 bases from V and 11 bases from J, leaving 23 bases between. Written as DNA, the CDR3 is TGTGCCAGCAGGATCGGTAGCGGCCCACTAATGGAGTACTTC. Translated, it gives CASRIGSGPLMEYF.

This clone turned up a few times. The CDR3 region has the DNA TGTGCCACCAGTGAGGGACAGGGGAGCCACACCGGGGAGCTGTTTTTT. Its translation: CATSEGQGSHTGELFF. The J gene is TRBJ2-2, the V gene TRBV24-1, with TRBD1 matching 10 bases. Germline V gene sequence: CDR1 KGHDR, CDR2 SFDVKD. V trimming: 4 bases; J trimming: 3 bases; junction bases outside the gene matches: 4. CDR3 size: 16 residues.

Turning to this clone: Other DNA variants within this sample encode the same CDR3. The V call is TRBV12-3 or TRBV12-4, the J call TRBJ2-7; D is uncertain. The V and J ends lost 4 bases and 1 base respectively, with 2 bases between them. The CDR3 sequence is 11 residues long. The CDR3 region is CASSSSYEQYF. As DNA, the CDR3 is TGTGCCAGCAGTTCGTCCTACGAGCAGTACTTC.

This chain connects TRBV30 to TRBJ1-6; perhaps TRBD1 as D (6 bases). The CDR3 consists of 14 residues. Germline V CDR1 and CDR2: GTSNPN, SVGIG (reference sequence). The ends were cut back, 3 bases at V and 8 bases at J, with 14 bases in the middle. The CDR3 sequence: CAWRWTDVDSPLHF. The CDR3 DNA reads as TGTGCCTGGAGGTGGACAGATGTTGATTCACCCCTCCACTTT.

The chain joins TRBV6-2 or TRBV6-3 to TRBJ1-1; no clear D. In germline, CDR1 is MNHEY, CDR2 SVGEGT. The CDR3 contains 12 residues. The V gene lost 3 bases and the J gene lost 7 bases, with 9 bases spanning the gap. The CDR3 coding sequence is TGTGCCAGCAGTTATTCAGGAATTGAAGCTTTCTTT. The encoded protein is CASSYSGIEAFF.

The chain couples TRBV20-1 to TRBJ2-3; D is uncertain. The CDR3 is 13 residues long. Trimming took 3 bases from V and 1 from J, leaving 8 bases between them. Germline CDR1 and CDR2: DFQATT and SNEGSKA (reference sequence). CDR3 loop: CSASWLGTDTQYF. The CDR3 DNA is TGCAGTGCTAGTTGGTTAGGCACAGATACGCAGTATTTT.